A single sample gave rise to the 9 T cell receptor beta chains below, sequenced in a study of blood T cell repertoires in COVID-19. Repertoires were generated with immunoSEQ multiplex PCR, while TCRdb's copy carries only in-frame clones and drops some. The repertoire holds some 130,000 clones, with about 72% as singletons. The sample was peripheral blood. These TCRs come from a man in his 60s who had recovered from COVID-19.

The chain is built from TRBV19 and TRBJ2-5; 12 bases agree with TRBD2. The CDR3 is 15 amino acids. The germline V gene encodes CDR1 LNHDA and CDR2 SQIVND (reference sequence). The V segment lost 3 bases and the J segment 5 bases; nucleotides outside the gene matches: 4. The CDR3 DNA reads TGTGCCAGTAGTATGGGCGGGACTAGCGGGGAGACCCAGTACTTC. Translated: CASSMGGTSGETQYF. The variable domain in full, with the rest retrieved from reference TRBV19 and TRBJ2-5, is DGGITQSPKYLFRKEGQNVTLSCEQNLNHDAMYWYRQDPGQGLRLIYYSQIVNDFQKGDIAEGYSVSREKKESFPLTVTSAQKNPTAFYLCASSMGGTSGETQYFGPGTRLLVL.

This chain joins TRBV7-3 and TRBJ1-2; TRBD1 matches at 9 bases. V was pared by 2 bases and J by 2 bases, with 12 bases of the junction left unmatched. Germline values: CDR1 SGHTA, CDR2 FQGTGA. CDR3 length: 18 amino acids. The CDR3 region has the DNA TGTGCCAGCAGCTTACCGGGACAGGGCCGACCTCAGAACTATGGCTACACCTTC. Translating gives CASSLPGQGRPQNYGYTF.

As concerns this clone: At one of its ends the junction is not consistent with the germline gene, which may arise from a read error. This CDR3 is CASSLSHEQYF. DNA of the CDR3: TGTGCCAGCAGCCTCTCCCACGAGCAGTACTTC. The chain carries TRBV6-2 or TRBV6-3 and TRBJ2-7; D unclear. The CDR3 is 11 amino acids. From germline, CDR1 is MNHEY and CDR2 SVGEGT.

The chain combines TRBV27 with TRBJ2-7, with TRBD2 matching over 14 bases. The CDR3 loop spans 16 amino acids. Germline V lookup: CDR1 MNHEY, CDR2 SMNVEV (reference sequence). V shed 8 bases and J 5 bases; nucleotides not matched to a gene: 11. The CDR3 region has the DNA TGTGCCAGCCTGAAGAGGACTAGCGGGAGGCTGAACGAGCAGTACTTC. Its protein product is CASLKRTSGRLNEQYF.

The chain joins TRBV19 to TRBJ2-7; weak D call: TRBD2 (7 bases). This CDR3 spans 15 amino acids. The germline V gene encodes CDR1 LNHDA and CDR2 SQIVND (reference sequence). Trimming took 0 bases from V and 3 from J, leaving 12 bases between them. The CDR3 is CASSIDRGANYEQYF. The DNA for the CDR3 is TGTGCCAGTAGTATAGACCGGGGGGCGAACTACGAGCAGTACTTC.

This clone has more than one count but fewer than ten. The rearrangement links TRBV4-3 to TRBJ2-2; TRBD2 agrees at 9 bases. CDR1 is LGHNA, CDR2 YSLEER, per germline. Losses at the gene ends were 6 bases for V and 6 bases for J; bases not matched to a gene: 5. CDR3 length equals 14 residues. CDR3 protein: CASSISGRSGELFF. CDR3 sequence (DNA): TGCGCCAGCAGTATTAGCGGGAGATCCGGGGAGCTGTTTTTT.

CDR3 bases: TGTGCCAGCTCGGGACTAGCGGCTGGAGATACGCAGTATTTT. Protein product: CASSGLAAGDTQYF. The V and J genes are TRBV2 and TRBJ2-3; 11 positions match TRBD2. The CDR3 totals 14 residues. Germline CDR1 SNHLY, CDR2 FYNNEI. The junction had 6 bases not matched to a gene; V was cut back by 8 bases and J by 5 bases.

This chain links TRBV6-5 with TRBJ2-7, with 10 bases fitting TRBD2. V trimming: 6 bases; J trimming: 1 base; junction bases outside the gene matches: 3. CDR3 length: 14 amino acids. Germline assignment: CDR1 MNHEY and CDR2 SVGAGI. The CDR3, as DNA: TGTGCCAGCAGCCTAGCGGGAGAGTCCTACGAGCAGTACTTC. Its translation is CASSLAGESYEQYF.

The chain uses TRBV2 and TRBJ2-4, with D perhaps matching TRBD1 (5 bases). The V end was cut by 7 bases, the J end by 4 bases, with 14 bases between. CDR1 is SNHLY, CDR2 FYNNEI, per germline. The CDR3 consists of 14 residues. CDR3 in amino acids: CASTEGAGKNIQYF. CDR3 in DNA: TGTGCCAGCACCGAAGGAGCAGGGAAAAACATTCAGTACTTC.